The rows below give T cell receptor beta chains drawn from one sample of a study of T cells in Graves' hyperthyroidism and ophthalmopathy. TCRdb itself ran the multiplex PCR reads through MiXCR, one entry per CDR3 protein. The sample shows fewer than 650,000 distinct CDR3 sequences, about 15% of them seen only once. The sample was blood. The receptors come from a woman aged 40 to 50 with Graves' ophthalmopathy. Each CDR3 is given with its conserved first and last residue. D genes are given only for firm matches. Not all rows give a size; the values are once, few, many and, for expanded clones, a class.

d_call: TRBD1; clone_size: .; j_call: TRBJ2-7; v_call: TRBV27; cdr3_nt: TGTGCCAGCAAAAAGACAGGGGCCCTGGGATACGAGCAGTACTTC; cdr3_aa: CASKKTGALGYEQYF
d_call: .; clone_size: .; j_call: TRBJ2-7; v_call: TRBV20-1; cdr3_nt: TGCAGTGCCCCCGAGGGGGGACACTACGAGCAGTACTTC; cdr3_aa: CSAPEGGHYEQYF
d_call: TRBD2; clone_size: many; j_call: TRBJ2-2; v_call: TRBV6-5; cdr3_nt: TGTGCCAGCAGAGGGGGGCGGGAGGTTGGCGGGGAGCTGTTTTTT; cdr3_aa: CASRGGREVGGELFF
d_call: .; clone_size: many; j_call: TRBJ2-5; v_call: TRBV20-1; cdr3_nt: TGCAGTGCTAGCCGAGCGCTGGGGCCTCAAGAGACCCAGTACTTC; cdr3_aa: CSASRALGPQETQYF
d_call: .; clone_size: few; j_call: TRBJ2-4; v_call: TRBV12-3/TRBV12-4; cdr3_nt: TGTGCCAGCAGTGGGATGGGAGAACTAGCCAAAAACATTCAGTACTTC; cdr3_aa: CASSGMGELAKNIQYF
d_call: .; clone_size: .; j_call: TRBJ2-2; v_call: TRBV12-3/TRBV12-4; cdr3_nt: TGTGCCAGCAGTTTAGCGGGAGCGGGCGGGGAGCTGTTTTTT; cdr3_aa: CASSLAGAGGELFF
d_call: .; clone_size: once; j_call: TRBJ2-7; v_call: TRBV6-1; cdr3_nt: TGTGCCAGCGTGGGGGCAGCCTCCTACGAGCAGTACTTC; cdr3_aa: CASVGAASYEQYF
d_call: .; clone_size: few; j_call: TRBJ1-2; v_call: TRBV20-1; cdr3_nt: TGCAGTGCTAGAGATCTCGCGGGGGAGGGCGGTCTGGGCTACACCTTC; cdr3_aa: CSARDLAGEGGLGYTF
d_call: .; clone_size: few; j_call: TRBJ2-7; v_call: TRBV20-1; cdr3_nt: TGCAGTGCTAGACTAGCCTACGAGCAGTACTTC; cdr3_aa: CSARLAYEQYF
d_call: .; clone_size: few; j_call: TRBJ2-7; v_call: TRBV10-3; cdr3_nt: TGTGCCATCAGTGAGCCCCCCAGCTACGAGCAGTACTTC; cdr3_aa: CAISEPPSYEQYF
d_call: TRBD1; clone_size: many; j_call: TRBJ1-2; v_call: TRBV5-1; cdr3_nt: TGCGCCAGCAGCTTGGAAACAGGGGGCGGGGGCTACACCTTC; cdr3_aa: CASSLETGGGGYTF
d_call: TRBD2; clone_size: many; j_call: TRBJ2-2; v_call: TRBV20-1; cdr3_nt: TGCAGTGCTAGAGTTTGGACTAGCGGTAACACCGGGGAGCTGTTTTTT; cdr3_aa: CSARVWTSGNTGELFF
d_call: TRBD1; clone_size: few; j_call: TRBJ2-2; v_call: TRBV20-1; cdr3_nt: TGCAGTGCTAGAGTCCCGGGACAGGACCCTTTGACCGGGGAGCTGTTTTTT; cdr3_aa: CSARVPGQDPLTGELFF
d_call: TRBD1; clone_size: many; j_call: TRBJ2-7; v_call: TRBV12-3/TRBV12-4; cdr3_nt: TGTGCCAGCAGCCTCACCGGGACAGGGCCCTCTCCGCGGTACTTC; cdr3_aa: CASSLTGTGPSPRYF
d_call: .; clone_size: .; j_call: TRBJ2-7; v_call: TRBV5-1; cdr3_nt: TGCGCCAGCAGCCGAGAGACTGGGGGGTCCTACGAGCAGTACTTC; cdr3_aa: CASSRETGGSYEQYF
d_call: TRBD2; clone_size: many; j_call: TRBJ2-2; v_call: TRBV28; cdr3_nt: TGTGCCAGCAGTCCCCGCCGGGTAGCGGGATTAACCGGGGAGCTGTTTTTT; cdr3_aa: CASSPRRVAGLTGELFF
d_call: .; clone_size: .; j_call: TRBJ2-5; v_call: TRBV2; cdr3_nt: TGTGCCAGCAGTGAAAGGGATGTCGCCAAGAGACCCCAGTACTTC; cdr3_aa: CASSERDVAKRPQYF
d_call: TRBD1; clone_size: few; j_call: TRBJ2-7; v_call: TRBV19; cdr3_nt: TGTGCCAGTAGTGCCGCGACAGGGGTGATCTACGAGCAGTACTTC; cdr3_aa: CASSAATGVIYEQYF
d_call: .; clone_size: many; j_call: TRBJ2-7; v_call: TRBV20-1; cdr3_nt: TGCAGTGCTACGTCAGGGGGGGTGAACGAGCAGTACTTC; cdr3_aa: CSATSGGVNEQYF
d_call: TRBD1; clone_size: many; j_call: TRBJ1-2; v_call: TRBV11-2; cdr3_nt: TGTGCCAGCACCCGACAGGGCCCTGAGGGCTACACCTTC; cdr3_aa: CASTRQGPEGYTF
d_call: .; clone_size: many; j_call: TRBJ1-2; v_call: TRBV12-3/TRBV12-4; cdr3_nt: TGTGCCAGCAGTTTTGTAGCTAACTATGGCTACACCTTC; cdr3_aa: CASSFVANYGYTF
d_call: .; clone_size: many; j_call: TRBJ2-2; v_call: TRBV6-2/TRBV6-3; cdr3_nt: TGTGCCAGCCTGGAGGGGGCGGGCACCGGGGAGCTGTTTTTT; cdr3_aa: CASLEGAGTGELFF
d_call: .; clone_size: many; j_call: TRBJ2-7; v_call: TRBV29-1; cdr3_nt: TGCAGCGTCGTGGTCCCCCGAGGGTACGAGCAGTACTTC; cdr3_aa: CSVVVPRGYEQYF
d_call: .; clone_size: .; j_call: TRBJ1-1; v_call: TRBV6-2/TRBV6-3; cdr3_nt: TGTGCCAGCAGCCCCCGGGGCAGCGAGTACACTGAAGCTTTCTTT; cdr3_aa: CASSPRGSEYTEAFF
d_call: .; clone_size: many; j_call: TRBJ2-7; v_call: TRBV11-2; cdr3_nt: TGTGCCAGCAGCTTAAGGGCTTTTGCCTACGAGCAGTACTTC; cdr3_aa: CASSLRAFAYEQYF
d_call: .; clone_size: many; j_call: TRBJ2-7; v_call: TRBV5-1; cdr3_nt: TGCGCCAGCAGTGATAGCACAAACTACGAGCAGTACTTC; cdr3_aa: CASSDSTNYEQYF
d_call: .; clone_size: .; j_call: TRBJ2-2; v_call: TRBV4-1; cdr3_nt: TGCGCCAGCAGCCAACCGACAGTTCGAACCGGGGAGCTGTTTTTT; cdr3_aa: CASSQPTVRTGELFF
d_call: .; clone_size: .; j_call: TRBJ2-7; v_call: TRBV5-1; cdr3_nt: TGCGCCAGCAGCTTGGACCAGCGCTACGAGCAGTACTTC; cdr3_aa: CASSLDQRYEQYF
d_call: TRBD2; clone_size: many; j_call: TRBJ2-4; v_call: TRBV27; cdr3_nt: TGTGCCAGCAGTTTTTGGAGCGGGAGCGCCAAAAACATTCAGTACTTC; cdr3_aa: CASSFWSGSAKNIQYF
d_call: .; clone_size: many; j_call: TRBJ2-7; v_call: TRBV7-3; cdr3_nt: TGTGCCAGCAGCGAAGGCCGGGACTCAACCTACGAGCAGTACTTC; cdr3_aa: CASSEGRDSTYEQYF
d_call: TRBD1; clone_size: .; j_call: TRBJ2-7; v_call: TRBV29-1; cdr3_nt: TGCAGCGCGCAGGGGGCGTCCTACGAGCAGTACTTC; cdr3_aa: CSAQGASYEQYF
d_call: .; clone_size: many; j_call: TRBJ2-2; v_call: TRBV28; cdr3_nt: TGTGCCAGCAGTCCCGCTTCGCAGGAGAACACCGGGGAGCTGTTTTTT; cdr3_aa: CASSPASQENTGELFF
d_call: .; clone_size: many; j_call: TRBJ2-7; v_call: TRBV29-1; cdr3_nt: TGCAGCGTTGATGGAGGGACAGACGAGCAGTACTTC; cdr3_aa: CSVDGGTDEQYF
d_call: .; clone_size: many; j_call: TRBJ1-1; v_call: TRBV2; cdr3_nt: TGTGCCAGCAGCCCTACGGCAGGTATGAACACTGAAGCTTTCTTT; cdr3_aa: CASSPTAGMNTEAFF
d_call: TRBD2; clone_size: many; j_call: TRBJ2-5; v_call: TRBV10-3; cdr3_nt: TGTGCCGCTGGGGGGGGACAAGAGACCCAGTACTTC; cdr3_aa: CAAGGGQETQYF
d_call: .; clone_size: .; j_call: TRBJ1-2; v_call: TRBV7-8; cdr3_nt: TGTGCCAGCAGCGCAGAGCCAGCCTATGGCTACACCTTC; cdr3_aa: CASSAEPAYGYTF
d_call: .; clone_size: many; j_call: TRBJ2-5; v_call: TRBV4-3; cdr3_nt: TGCGCCAGCAGCCAAGGGTCTGGGGCGGAAGAGACCCAGTACTTC; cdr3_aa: CASSQGSGAEETQYF
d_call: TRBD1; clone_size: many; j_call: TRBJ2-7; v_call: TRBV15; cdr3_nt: TGTGCCACCAGCAGAGATCAAAAGGAGACAGGGACATACGAGCAGTACTTC; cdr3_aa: CATSRDQKETGTYEQYF
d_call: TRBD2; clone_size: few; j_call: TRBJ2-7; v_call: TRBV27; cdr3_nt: TGTGCCAGCAGTTCTCCGGGACTAGCGGCCTACGAGCAGTACTTC; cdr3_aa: CASSSPGLAAYEQYF
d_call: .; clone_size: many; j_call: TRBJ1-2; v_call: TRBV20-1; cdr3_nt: TGCAGTGCTAGAGCGAATGGCTACACCTTC; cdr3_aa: CSARANGYTF
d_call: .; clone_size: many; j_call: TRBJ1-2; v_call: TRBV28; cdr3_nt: TGTGCCAGCATGCCCGTCTACTATGGCTACACCTTC; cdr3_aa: CASMPVYYGYTF
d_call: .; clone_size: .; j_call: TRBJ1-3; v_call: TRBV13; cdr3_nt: TGTGCCAGCAGCTCCCCCCGAAGCTCTGGAAACACCATATATTTT; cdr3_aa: CASSSPRSSGNTIYF
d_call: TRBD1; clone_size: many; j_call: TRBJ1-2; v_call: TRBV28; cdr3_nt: TGTGCCAGCAGTCCATCGACAGGGTCGTTGTTCTACACCTTC; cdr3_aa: CASSPSTGSLFYTF
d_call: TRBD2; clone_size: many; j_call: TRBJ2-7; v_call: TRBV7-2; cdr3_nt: TGTGCCAGCAGCTTAGTTGCTAGCGGGAATTACGAGCAGTACTTC; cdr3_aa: CASSLVASGNYEQYF
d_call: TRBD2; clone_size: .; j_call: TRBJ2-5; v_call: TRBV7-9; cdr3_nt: TGTGCCAGCAGCTTATCAGGGATAGCGGGACCTCAAGAGACCCAGTACTTC; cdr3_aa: CASSLSGIAGPQETQYF
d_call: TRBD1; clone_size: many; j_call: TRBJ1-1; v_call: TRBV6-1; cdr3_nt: TGTGCCAGCAGAGGGACAGGGTTGACTGAAGCTTTCTTT; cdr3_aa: CASRGTGLTEAFF
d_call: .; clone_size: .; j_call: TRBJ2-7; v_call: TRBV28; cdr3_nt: TGTGCCAGCGGGGGACAGGCCGGGAGCGGGAGCTACGAGCAGTACTTC; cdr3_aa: CASGGQAGSGSYEQYF
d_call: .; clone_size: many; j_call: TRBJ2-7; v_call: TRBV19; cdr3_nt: TGTGCCAGTAGTTCGGACGAGGGGGAAGAGCAGTACTTC; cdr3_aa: CASSSDEGEEQYF
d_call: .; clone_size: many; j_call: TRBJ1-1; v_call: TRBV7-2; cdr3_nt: TGTGCCAGCAGCCTAAGGTTCGACACTGAAGCTTTCTTT; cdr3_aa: CASSLRFDTEAFF
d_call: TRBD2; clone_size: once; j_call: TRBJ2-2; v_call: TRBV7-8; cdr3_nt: TGTGCCAGCAGCCGGGTCGGGACTAGTGGGGTCACCGGGGAGCTGTTTTTT; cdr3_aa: CASSRVGTSGVTGELFF